In this sample, the clone carrying this T cell receptor beta chain turned up many times. As yet, its antigen is unknown. V shed 7 bases, J shed 2 bases, and the junction held 10 bases outside the gene matches. The CDR3 covers 16 residues. Construction of the TCR beta libraries employed iRepertoire HTBI primers in conjunction with Arm-PCR of CDR3 regions. TCRdb re-called the multiplex PCR reads through MiXCR, storing one row per CDR3 protein. The table lists roughly 500,000 distinct CDR3 sequences, roughly 21% of them singletons. The sample's time point: persistent/refractory GD, antithyroid drugs over 5 years with positive TRAb. PBMCs provided the RNA from which the TCR library was made. This sample was taken from a study of regulatory T cells in long-lasting Graves disease. Study results and limitations: Persistent patients had a count of shared public clonotypes (roughly 2,500) that exceeded that of new patients (966). Persistent-disease Graves' patients showed less TCR diversity than new cases.

The chain couples TRBV12-3 or TRBV12-4 to TRBJ1-5, with 8 bases fitting TRBD1. The clonotype was recovered from a female donor with Graves disease. The material was peripheral blood mononuclear cells (PBMCs), obtained when the disease was refractory, from a patient treated with antithyroid drugs. CDR3 residues: CASNDPTGAGNQPQHF. In nucleotides, the CDR3 is TGTGCCAGCAACGACCCGACAGGGGCCGGCAATCAGCCCCAGCATTTT.